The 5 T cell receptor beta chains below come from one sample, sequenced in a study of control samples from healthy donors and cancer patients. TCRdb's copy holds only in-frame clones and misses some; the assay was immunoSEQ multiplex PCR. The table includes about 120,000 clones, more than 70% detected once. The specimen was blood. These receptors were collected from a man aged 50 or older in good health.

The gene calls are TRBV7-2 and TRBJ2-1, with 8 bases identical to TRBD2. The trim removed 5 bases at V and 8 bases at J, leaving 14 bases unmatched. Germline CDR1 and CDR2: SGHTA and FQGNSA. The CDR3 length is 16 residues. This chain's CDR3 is CASSLLSGGGEDEQFF. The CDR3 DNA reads TGTGCCAGCAGCCTTTTATCCGGGGGGGGAGAGGATGAGCAGTTCTTC.

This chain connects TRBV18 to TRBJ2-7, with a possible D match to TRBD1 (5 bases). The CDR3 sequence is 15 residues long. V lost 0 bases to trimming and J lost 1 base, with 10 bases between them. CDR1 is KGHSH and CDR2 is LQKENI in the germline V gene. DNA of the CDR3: TGTGCCAGCTCACCACCGTCAGGGCGGTCCTACGAGCAGTACTTC. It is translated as CASSPPSGRSYEQYF.

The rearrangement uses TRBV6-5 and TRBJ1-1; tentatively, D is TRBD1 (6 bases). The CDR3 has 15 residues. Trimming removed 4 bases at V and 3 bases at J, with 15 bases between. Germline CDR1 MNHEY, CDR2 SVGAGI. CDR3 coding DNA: TGTGCCAGCAGTTTCCAGGGGTATTGGGACACTGAAGCTTTCTTT. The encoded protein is CASSFQGYWDTEAFF.

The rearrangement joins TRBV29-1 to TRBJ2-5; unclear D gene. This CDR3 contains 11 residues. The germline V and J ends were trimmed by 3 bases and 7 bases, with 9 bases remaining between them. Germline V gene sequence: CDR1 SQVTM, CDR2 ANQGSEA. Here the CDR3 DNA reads TGCAGCGTTGATCCAGAAGGGACCCAGTACTTC. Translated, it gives CSVDPEGTQYF.

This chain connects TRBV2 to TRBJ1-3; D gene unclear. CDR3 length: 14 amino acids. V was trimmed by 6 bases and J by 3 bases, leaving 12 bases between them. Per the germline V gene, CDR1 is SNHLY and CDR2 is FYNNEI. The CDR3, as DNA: TGTGCCAGCAGGGCCGGTAGGGTTGGAAACACCATATATTTT. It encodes CASRAGRVGNTIYF.